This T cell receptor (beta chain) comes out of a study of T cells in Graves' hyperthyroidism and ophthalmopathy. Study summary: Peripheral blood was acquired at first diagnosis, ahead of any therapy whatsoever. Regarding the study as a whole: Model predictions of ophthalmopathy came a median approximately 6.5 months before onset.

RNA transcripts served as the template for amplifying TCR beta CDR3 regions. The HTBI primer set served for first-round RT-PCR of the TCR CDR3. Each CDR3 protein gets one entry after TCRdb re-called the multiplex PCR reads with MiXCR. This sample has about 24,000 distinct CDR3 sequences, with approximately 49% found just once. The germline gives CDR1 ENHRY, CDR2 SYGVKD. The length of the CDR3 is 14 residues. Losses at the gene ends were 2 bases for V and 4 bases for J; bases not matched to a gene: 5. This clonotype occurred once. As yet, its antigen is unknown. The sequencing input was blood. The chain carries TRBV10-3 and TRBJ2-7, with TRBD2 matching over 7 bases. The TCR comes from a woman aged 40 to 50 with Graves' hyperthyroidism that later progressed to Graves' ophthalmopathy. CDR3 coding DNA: TGTGCCATCAGTGAGAACGGCGGGAGTTACGAGCAGTACTTC. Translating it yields CAISENGGSYEQYF.